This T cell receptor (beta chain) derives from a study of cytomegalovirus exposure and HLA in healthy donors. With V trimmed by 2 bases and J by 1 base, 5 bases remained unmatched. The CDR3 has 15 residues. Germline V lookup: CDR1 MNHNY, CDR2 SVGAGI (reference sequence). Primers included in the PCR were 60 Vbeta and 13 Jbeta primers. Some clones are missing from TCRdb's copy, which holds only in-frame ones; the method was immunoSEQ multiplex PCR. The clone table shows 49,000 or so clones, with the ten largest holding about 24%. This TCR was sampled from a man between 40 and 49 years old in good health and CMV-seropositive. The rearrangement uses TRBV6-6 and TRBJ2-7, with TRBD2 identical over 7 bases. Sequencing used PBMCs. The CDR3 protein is CASSYVGLPSYEQYF. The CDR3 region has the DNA TGTGCCAGCAGTTACGTGGGACTACCATCCTACGAGCAGTACTTC.